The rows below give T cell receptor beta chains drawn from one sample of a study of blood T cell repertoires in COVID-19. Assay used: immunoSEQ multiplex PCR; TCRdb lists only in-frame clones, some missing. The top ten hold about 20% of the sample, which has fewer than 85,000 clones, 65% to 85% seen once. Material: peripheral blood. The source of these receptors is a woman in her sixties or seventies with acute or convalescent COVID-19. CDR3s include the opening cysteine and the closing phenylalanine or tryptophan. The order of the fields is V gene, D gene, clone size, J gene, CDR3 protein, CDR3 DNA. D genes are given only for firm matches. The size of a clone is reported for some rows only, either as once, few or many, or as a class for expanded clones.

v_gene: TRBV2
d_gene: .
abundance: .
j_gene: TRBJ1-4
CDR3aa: CASSEEGEKLFF
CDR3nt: TGTGCCAGCAGTGAAGAGGGGGAAAAACTGTTTTTT

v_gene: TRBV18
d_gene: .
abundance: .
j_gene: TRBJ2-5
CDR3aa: CASSPRGLETQYF
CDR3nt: TGTGCCAGCTCACCCCGTGGACTAGAGACCCAGTACTTC

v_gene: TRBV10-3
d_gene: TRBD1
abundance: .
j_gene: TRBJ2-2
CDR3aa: CAISTTGGDTGELFF
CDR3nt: TGTGCCATCAGTACGACAGGGGGGGACACCGGGGAGCTGTTTTTT

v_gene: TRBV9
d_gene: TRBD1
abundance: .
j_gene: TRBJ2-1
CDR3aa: CASSRDRGLGEQFF
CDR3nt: TGTGCCAGCAGCCGGGACAGGGGACTTGGTGAGCAGTTCTTC

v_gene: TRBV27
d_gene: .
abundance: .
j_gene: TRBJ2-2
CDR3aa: CASSLGPARELFF
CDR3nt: TGTGCCAGCAGTTTAGGGCCTGCCAGGGAGCTGTTTTTT

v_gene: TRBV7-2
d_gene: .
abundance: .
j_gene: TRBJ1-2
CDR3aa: CASSLGAGQYGYTF
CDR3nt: TGTGCCAGCAGCTTAGGGGCAGGCCAATATGGCTACACCTTC

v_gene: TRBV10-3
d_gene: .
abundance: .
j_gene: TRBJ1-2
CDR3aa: CAISADRSSYGYTF
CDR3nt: TGTGCCATCAGCGCCGACAGGTCCTCCTATGGCTACACCTTC

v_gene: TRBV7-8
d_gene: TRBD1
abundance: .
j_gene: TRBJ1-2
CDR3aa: CASSLDSGQNYGYTF
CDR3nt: TGTGCCAGCAGCTTAGATTCGGGACAGAACTATGGCTACACCTTC

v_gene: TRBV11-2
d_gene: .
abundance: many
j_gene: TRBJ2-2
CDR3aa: CASSSQGAAGELFF
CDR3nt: TGTGCCAGCAGCTCCCAAGGGGCGGCCGGGGAGCTGTTTTTT

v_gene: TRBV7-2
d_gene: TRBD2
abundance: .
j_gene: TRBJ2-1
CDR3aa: CASSSGLAGGRVEQFF
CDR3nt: TGTGCCAGCAGCTCAGGACTAGCGGGGGGTCGGGTTGAGCAGTTCTTC

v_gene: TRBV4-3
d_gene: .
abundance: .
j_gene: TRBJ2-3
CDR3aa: CASSQGDTGADTQYF
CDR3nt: TGCGCCAGCAGCCAAGGAGATACAGGCGCTGATACGCAGTATTTT

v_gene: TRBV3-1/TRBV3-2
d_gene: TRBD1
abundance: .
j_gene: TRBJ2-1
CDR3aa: CASSQAGQGPVNEQFF
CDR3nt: TGTGCCAGCAGCCAAGCCGGACAGGGACCTGTAAATGAGCAGTTCTTC

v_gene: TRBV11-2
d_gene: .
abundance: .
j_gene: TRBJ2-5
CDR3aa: CASSRSEGGRQETQYF
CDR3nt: TGTGCCAGCAGCCGTAGTGAGGGGGGGCGGCAAGAGACCCAGTACTTC

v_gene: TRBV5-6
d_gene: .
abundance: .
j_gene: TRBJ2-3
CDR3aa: CASSYPGPRGGSTDTQYF
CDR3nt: TGTGCCAGCAGCTACCCAGGACCGAGGGGGGGAAGCACAGATACGCAGTATTTT

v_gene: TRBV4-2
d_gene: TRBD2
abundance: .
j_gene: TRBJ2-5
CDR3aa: CASSQVAGGSPAETQYF
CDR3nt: TGTGCCAGCAGCCAAGTTGCGGGGGGGTCTCCGGCCGAGACCCAGTACTTC

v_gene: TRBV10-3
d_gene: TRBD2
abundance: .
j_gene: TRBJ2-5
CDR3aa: CAISESTSTSGGQETQYF
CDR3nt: TGTGCCATCAGTGAGTCGACCTCGACTAGCGGGGGCCAAGAGACCCAGTACTTC

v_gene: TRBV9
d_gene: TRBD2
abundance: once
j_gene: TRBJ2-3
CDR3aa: CASSVGVWRGVKGDTQYF
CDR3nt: TGTGCCAGCAGCGTAGGTGTGTGGCGGGGGGTAAAGGGAGATACGCAGTATTTT

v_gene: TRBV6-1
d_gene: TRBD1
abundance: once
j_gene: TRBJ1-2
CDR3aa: CASSETGRPSLYGYTF
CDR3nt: TGTGCCAGCAGTGAGACAGGGCGCCCGTCTCTCTATGGCTACACCTTC

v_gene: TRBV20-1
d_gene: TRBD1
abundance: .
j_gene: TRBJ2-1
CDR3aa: CSASSDRDNEQFF
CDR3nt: TGCAGTGCTAGTTCAGACAGGGACAATGAGCAGTTCTTC